This T cell receptor beta chain was captured in a study of Graves' ophthalmopathy and Graves' hyperthyroidism. Of note for this clonotype: Antigen specificity is unknown.

Study results and limitations: Blood contained most expanded thyroid clonotypes exceeding 0.001 frequency.

Amplification targeted the TCR beta CDR3 regions, with RNA transcripts as the source material. First-round RT-PCR employed HTBI primers, with a second-round multiplex PCR after it. TCRdb passed the multiplex PCR reads through MiXCR, listing each CDR3 protein once. The sample lists about 740,000 distinct CDR3 sequences, 35% to 50% occurring once. Moderate-to-severe activity, CAS at least 3, NOSPECS at least 4 and duration under 3 months characterized donors with ophthalmopathy. Patients were left out if they had other autoimmune diseases, uncontrolled infections, pregnancy or lactation. V was shortened by 4 bases and J by 7 bases, with 16 bases between the two germline ends. In germline, CDR1 is MNHNS, CDR2 SASEGT. The CDR3 runs to 14 residues.

Sequencing was carried out using peripheral blood. The receptor was derived from an adult man with Graves' ophthalmopathy. The chain joins TRBV6-1 to TRBJ1-1; D is ambiguous. As DNA, the CDR3 is TGTGCCAGCAGTGTAAGCGTTTCGGGTAGTGAAGCTTTCTTT. Translating it yields CASSVSVSGSEAFF.